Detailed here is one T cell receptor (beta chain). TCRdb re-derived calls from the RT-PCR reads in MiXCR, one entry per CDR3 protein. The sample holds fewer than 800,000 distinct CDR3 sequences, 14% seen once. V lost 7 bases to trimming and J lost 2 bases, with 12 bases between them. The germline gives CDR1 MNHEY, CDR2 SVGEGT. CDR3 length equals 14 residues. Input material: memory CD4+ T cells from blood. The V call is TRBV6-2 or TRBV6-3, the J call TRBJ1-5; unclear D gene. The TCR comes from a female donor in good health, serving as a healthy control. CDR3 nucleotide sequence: TGTGCCAGCACCTTTTCCGGACGCAATCAGCCCCAGCATTTT. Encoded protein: CASTFSGRNQPQHF.